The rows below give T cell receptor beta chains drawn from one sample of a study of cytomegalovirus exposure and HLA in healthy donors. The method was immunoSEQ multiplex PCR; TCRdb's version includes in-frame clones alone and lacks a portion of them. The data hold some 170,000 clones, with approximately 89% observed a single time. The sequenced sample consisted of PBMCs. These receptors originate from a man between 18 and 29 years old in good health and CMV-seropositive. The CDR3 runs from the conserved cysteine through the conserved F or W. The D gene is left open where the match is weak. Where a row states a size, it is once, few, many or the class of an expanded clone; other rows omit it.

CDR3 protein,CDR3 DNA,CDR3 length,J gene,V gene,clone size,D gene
CASRDQGGNEQYF,TGTGCCAGCAGAGATCAGGGGGGAAACGAGCAGTACTTC,13,TRBJ2-7,TRBV28,.,.
CASSSGWGTSNNEQFF,TGTGCCAGCAGTTCAGGGTGGGGGACTAGCAATAATGAGCAGTTCTTC,16,TRBJ2-1,TRBV6-5,.,TRBD2
CASSRGRSYEQYF,TGTGCCAGCTCCCGAGGGCGCTCCTACGAGCAGTACTTC,13,TRBJ2-7,TRBV6-5,.,.
CASSLSRGHNEKLFF,TGTGCCAGCAGTTTAAGTAGGGGCCATAATGAAAAACTGTTTTTT,15,TRBJ1-4,TRBV27,once,.
CASSKEMSYEQYF,TGTGCCAGTAGCAAAGAGATGAGTTACGAGCAGTACTTC,13,TRBJ2-7,TRBV19,.,.
CASSLEGVRTPLHF,TGTGCCAGCAGCTTAGAGGGGGTTCGGACACCCCTCCACTTT,14,TRBJ1-6,TRBV7-2,.,.
CSVAFGTGNEQYF,TGCAGCGTTGCCTTCGGGACAGGGAACGAGCAGTACTTC,13,TRBJ2-7,TRBV29-1,.,TRBD1
CASSLGDAGYQETQYF,TGTGCCAGCAGCTTAGGTGATGCGGGGTACCAAGAGACCCAGTACTTC,16,TRBJ2-5,TRBV13,.,.
CASHGETTEAFF,TGTGCCAGCCATGGGGAGACCACTGAAGCTTTCTTT,12,TRBJ1-1,TRBV5-6,.,.
CASSPGLAGGRRKSEQYF,TGTGCCAGCAGCCCGGGACTAGCGGGGGGGCGTCGAAAGTCCGAGCAGTACTTC,18,TRBJ2-7,TRBV7-2,.,TRBD2
CASSQTPRGGTTNTGELFF,TGCGCCAGCAGCCAAACCCCCCGGGGAGGGACAACGAACACCGGGGAGCTGTTTTTT,19,TRBJ2-2,TRBV4-3,.,.
CASSSYRYEQYF,TGTGCCAGCAGCTCCTACCGCTACGAGCAGTACTTC,12,TRBJ2-7,TRBV7-2,.,.
CATSRDGPQLGNTIYF,TGTGCCACCAGCAGAGATGGGCCACAGCTTGGAAACACCATATATTTT,16,TRBJ1-3,TRBV15,once,.
CSVRLAGGITDTQYF,TGCAGCGTGAGACTAGCGGGGGGTATTACAGATACGCAGTATTTT,15,TRBJ2-3,TRBV29-1,.,TRBD2
CASSRGTGGFYEQYF,TGTGCCAGCAGCCGAGGGACAGGGGGGTTCTACGAGCAGTACTTC,15,TRBJ2-7,TRBV5-6,.,TRBD1
CASSVTYHSYNEQFF,TGTGCCAGCAGCGTTACCTATCACTCCTACAATGAGCAGTTCTTC,15,TRBJ2-1,TRBV9,.,.
CASSGRYYGYTF,TGTGCCAGCAGTGGGCGATACTATGGCTACACCTTC,12,TRBJ1-2,TRBV27,.,.
CSVLRGHYEQYF,TGCAGCGTATTAAGGGGGCACTACGAGCAGTACTTC,12,TRBJ2-7,TRBV29-1,.,TRBD1
CASSPRQPVNPSSYNEQFF,TGTGCTAGCAGCCCCAGACAGCCAGTTAACCCCAGCTCCTACAATGAGCAGTTCTTC,19,TRBJ2-1,TRBV7-7,once,.
CASSFKGPEGSEQYF,TGTGCCAGCAGCTTTAAGGGACCGGAGGGGTCCGAGCAGTACTTC,15,TRBJ2-7,TRBV7-8,.,.
CASSVGGGQGYEQYF,TGTGCCAGCAGCGTAGGAGGTGGACAGGGATACGAGCAGTACTTC,15,TRBJ2-7,TRBV9,once,TRBD1
CASSYRRGSDGNTIYF,TGTGCCAGCAGCTACCGCAGGGGATCTGATGGAAACACCATATATTTT,16,TRBJ1-3,TRBV5-4,.,.
CAWSWSRGGYDEKLFF,TGTGCCTGGAGTTGGTCCCGCGGGGGTTATGATGAAAAACTGTTTTTT,16,TRBJ1-4,TRBV30,once,.
CSARKGSAFF,TGCAGTGCCAGAAAGGGGTCGGCTTTCTTT,10,TRBJ1-1,TRBV20-1,.,.
CASSEGGGTYNEQFF,TGTGCCAGCAGTGAAGGCGGGGGTACCTACAATGAGCAGTTCTTC,15,TRBJ2-1,TRBV6-4,.,TRBD2
CASSQAGQGAGELFF,TGCGCCAGCAGCCAAGCAGGACAGGGGGCCGGGGAGCTGTTTTTT,15,TRBJ2-2,TRBV4-3,.,TRBD1
CATSRGWAGGYEQYF,TGTGCCACCAGCAGAGGGTGGGCAGGAGGCTACGAGCAGTACTTC,15,TRBJ2-7,TRBV15,.,.
CASSTDGRGEQPQHF,TGTGCCAGCAGTACGGATGGAAGGGGCGAGCAGCCCCAGCATTTT,15,TRBJ1-5,TRBV2,.,.
CASTPGQLINEQFF,TGTGCCAGCACTCCGGGACAGCTAATCAATGAGCAGTTCTTC,14,TRBJ2-1,TRBV6-5,.,TRBD1
CASSPTTGNQETQYF,TGTGCCAGCAGCCCCACTACAGGGAACCAAGAGACCCAGTACTTC,15,TRBJ2-5,TRBV9,once,.
CSVGAGWGMGGELFF,TGCAGCGTTGGAGCGGGCTGGGGTATGGGAGGGGAGCTGTTTTTT,15,TRBJ2-2,TRBV29-1,few,.
CASSIPSSTGYDYGYTF,TGTGCCAGTAGTATTCCCTCCTCAACAGGGTATGACTATGGCTACACCTTC,17,TRBJ1-2,TRBV19,.,.
CASIGGLGGYTF,TGTGCCAGCATAGGCGGGCTGGGTGGCTACACCTTC,12,TRBJ1-2,TRBV6-6,.,.
CASSSGLAGVETQYF,TGTGCCAGCAGCTCGGGACTAGCGGGGGTTGAGACCCAGTACTTC,15,TRBJ2-5,TRBV5-4,.,TRBD2
CASSHPGIANEQFF,TGCGCCAGCAGCCACCCAGGGATTGCCAATGAGCAGTTCTTC,14,TRBJ2-1,TRBV4-1,few,.
CASSLGSNQPQHF,TGTGCCAGCAGCTTGGGGAGTAACCAGCCCCAGCATTTT,13,TRBJ1-5,TRBV5-6,.,.
CATSLAARGTDTQYF,TGTGCCACCAGCTTAGCGGCGCGGGGCACAGATACGCAGTATTTT,15,TRBJ2-3,TRBV15,.,.
CASSEAGGGNEKLFF,TGTGCCAGCAGTGAAGCGGGGGGGGGAAATGAAAAACTGTTTTTT,15,TRBJ1-4,TRBV6-1,.,.
CASSLYLRGANQPQHF,TGTGCCAGCAGTTTATACCTCCGGGGTGCCAATCAGCCCCAGCATTTT,16,TRBJ1-5,TRBV28,.,.
CASSIGQGARIEGYTF,TGTGCCAGTAGTATCGGGCAGGGGGCGCGGATTGAAGGCTACACCTTC,16,TRBJ1-2,TRBV19,few,TRBD1
CASSPGQGAPGQPQHF,TGCGCCAGCAGCCCCGGCCAGGGGGCGCCAGGGCAGCCCCAGCATTTT,16,TRBJ1-5,TRBV4-3,.,TRBD1
CASSYLLTGGYEQYF,TGTGCCAGCAGTTACCTGTTGACAGGGGGCTACGAGCAGTACTTC,15,TRBJ2-7,TRBV6-6,once,TRBD1
CASSITAGGPLVETQYF,TGTGCCAGTAGTATAACGGCGGGAGGGCCGTTGGTAGAGACCCAGTACTTC,17,TRBJ2-5,TRBV19,once,TRBD2
CASSLAGLNPFF,TGTGCCAGCAGCTTGGCCGGACTCAATCCTTTCTTT,12,TRBJ1-1,TRBV5-6,.,.
CASSLLSGGTEQYF,TGTGCCAGCAGCCTCCTAAGCGGGGGGACCGAGCAGTACTTC,14,TRBJ2-7,TRBV6-5,.,TRBD2
CASRLTGDGYTF,TGTGCCAGCAGGCTGACAGGGGATGGCTACACCTTC,12,TRBJ1-2,TRBV28,.,TRBD1
CSVGLMTGSETQYF,TGCAGCGTTGGCCTCATGACAGGGTCGGAGACCCAGTACTTC,14,TRBJ2-5,TRBV29-1,.,TRBD1
CASRGQGAATNEKLFF,TGTGCCAGCAGGGGACAGGGGGCCGCAACTAATGAAAAACTGTTTTTT,16,TRBJ1-4,TRBV13,.,TRBD1
CAIQAPMNTEAFF,TGTGCCATCCAGGCGCCGATGAACACTGAAGCTTTCTTT,13,TRBJ1-1,TRBV10-3,.,.
CASRVGQSTDTQYF,TGTGCCAGCAGGGTTGGACAGAGCACAGATACGCAGTATTTT,14,TRBJ2-3,TRBV7-9,.,.
CASSPSGGRGYEQYF,TGTGCCAGCAGCCCTAGTGGTGGGAGGGGCTACGAGCAGTACTTC,15,TRBJ2-7,TRBV11-2,.,TRBD2
CASSPAGQGGTDTQYF,TGCGCCAGCAGCCCCGCGGGACAGGGAGGGACAGATACGCAGTATTTT,16,TRBJ2-3,TRBV4-3,.,TRBD1
CASATSNTEAFF,TGTGCCAGTGCCACTTCTAACACTGAAGCTTTCTTT,12,TRBJ1-1,TRBV11-2,.,.